These 29 T cell receptor beta chains came from one sample sequenced in a study of shared clonotypes between healthy human individuals. The data were produced by immunoSEQ multiplex PCR, yet TCRdb's version contains in-frame clones alone and is incomplete. This sample yields around 88,000 clones, of which approximately 63% are seen a single time; roughly 49% belongs to the top ten. Sample: memory CD8+ T cells sorted from blood. Noted subset: CD45RO+ cells pooled with CCR7-negative TemRA cells. The origin of the receptors is a man aged 30 to 39 in good health.

The rearrangement links TRBV28 to TRBJ2-5, with 8 bases lining up with TRBD1. With 1 base clipped from V and 5 bases from J, the junction kept 9 bases outside the gene matches. The CDR3 has 16 residues. The germline gives CDR1 MDHEN, CDR2 SYDVKM. CDR3 in DNA: TGTGCCAGCAGTTTATCCGGGACAGGTTTTTCGGAGACCCAGTACTTC. Translating it yields CASSLSGTGFSETQYF. Filled out from reference TRBV28 and TRBJ2-5, the complete variable domain reads DVKVTQSSRYLVKRTGEKVFLECVQDMDHENMFWYRQDPGLGLRLIYFSYDVKMKEKGDIPEGYSVSREKKERFSLILESASTNQTSMYLCASSLSGTGFSETQYFGPGTRLLVL.

V gene TRBV21-1 combines with J gene TRBJ1-2; the D call TRBD1 from the table was never checked on the DNA. TRBV21-1 is a recognized pseudogene. This CDR3 spans 14 amino acids. The CDR3 nucleotides read TGTGCCAGCAGCAAACACGGAGGGGGCGGGGGCTACACCTTC. This gives the protein CASSKHGGGGGYTF.

The chain has TRBV7-3 and TRBJ2-1; the D gene is possibly TRBD2 (6 bases). V lost 5 bases, J lost 2 bases, and 10 bases lay in between. The germline V gene has CDR1 SGHTA and CDR2 FQGTGA. The CDR3 spans 14 residues. In nucleotides, the CDR3 is TGTGCCAGCAGCCTTAGCGGAGCCTACAATGAGCAGTTCTTC. It specifies CASSLSGAYNEQFF.

V is TRBV15 and J is TRBJ2-1; no clear D. Germline V gene data show CDR1 as LNHNV and CDR2 as YYDKDF (reference sequence). The CDR3 runs to 13 residues. The ends were cut back, 0 bases at V and 8 bases at J, with 8 bases in the middle. The CDR3 spells CATSRDLSYEQFF. CDR3 DNA sequence: TGTGCCACCAGCAGAGATCTCAGTTATGAGCAGTTCTTC.

A note on this clone: It differs at one base from a far larger clone, so likely a read error. The genes are TRBV30 and TRBJ2-2; a weak D match, TRBD1 (6 bases). CDR1 is GTSNPN and CDR2 is SVGIG in the germline V gene (reference sequence). This CDR3 comprises 18 residues. This chain's CDR3 is CAWSVYAGEIANTGELLF. CDR3 nucleotide sequence: TGTGCCTGGAGTGTATACGCAGGGGAGATTGCGAACACCGGGGAGCTGCTTTTT.

V and J are TRBV28 and TRBJ2-5; 10 nucleotides align to TRBD2. Germline V gene lookup returns CDR1 MDHEN and CDR2 SYDVKM. The CDR3 totals 16 residues. After removal of 1 base from V and 11 bases from J, the junction contained 13 bases not matched to a gene. The CDR3 loop reads CASSLSNGLAEAGQYF. CDR3 sequence (DNA): TGTGCCAGCAGTTTATCCAACGGACTAGCGGAGGCGGGTCAGTACTTC.

CDR3 in amino acids: CASSLGLAGVYEQYF. Written as DNA, the CDR3 is TGCGCCAGCAGCCTGGGACTAGCGGGAGTCTACGAGCAGTACTTC. The V gene is TRBV5-1, the J gene TRBJ2-7, with 14 nucleotides matching TRBD2. J lost 3 bases, V lost 4 bases, and 3 bases had no gene match. The CDR3 extends over 15 amino acids. Germline loops: CDR1 SGHRS, CDR2 YFSETQ.

The chain combines TRBV25-1 with TRBJ1-1, with D uncertain. Germline loops: CDR1 MGHDK, CDR2 SYGVNS. Trimming took 6 bases from V and 1 from J, leaving 12 bases between them. The CDR3 contains 14 residues. CDR3 DNA: TGTGCCAGCAGCTTTGGCGGGCGGAACACTGAAGCTTTCTTT. This sequence encodes CASSFGGRNTEAFF. Together with reference TRBV25-1 and TRBJ1-1, the CDR3 gives the full variable domain: EADIYQTPRYLVIGTGKKITLECSQTMGHDKMYWYQQDPGMELHLIHYSYGVNSTEKGDLSSESTVSRIRTEHFPLTLESARPSHTSQYLCASSFGGRNTEAFFGQGTRLTVV.

Here the CDR3 DNA reads TGTGCCAGCACCCCGGTTGTGAACTATGGCTACACCTTC. Its translation: CASTPVVNYGYTF. V and J are TRBV2 and TRBJ1-2; D is undetermined. V dropped 7 bases and J dropped 2 bases, with 11 bases sitting between them. CDR3 size: 13 residues. Per germline, CDR1 SNHLY and CDR2 FYNNEI.

The V and J genes are TRBV25-1 and TRBJ2-6; possible D gene TRBD1, 6 bases. This CDR3 region has 17 residues. Trimming took 3 bases from V and 0 from J, leaving 12 bases between them. Germline CDR1 MGHDK, CDR2 SYGVNS. The CDR3 nucleotides read TGTGCCAGCAGTGAGTCCGGGACAAGCTCTGGGGCCAACGTCCTGACTTTC. Its translation: CASSESGTSSGANVLTF.

This chain connects TRBV25-1 to TRBJ1-1; D uncertain. Germline V lookup: CDR1 MGHDK, CDR2 SYGVNS. CDR3 length: 12 amino acids. Trimming removed 3 bases at V and 5 bases at J, with 7 bases between. The CDR3, as DNA: TGTGCCAGCAGTGAGGGGAATACTGAAGCTTTCTTT. This encodes CASSEGNTEAFF.

The CDR3 loop reads CASSLRLVGYTF. Here the CDR3 DNA reads TGTGCCAGCAGCCTACGTCTAGTTGGCTACACCTTC. The V gene is TRBV7-9, the J gene TRBJ1-2; D is undetermined. In germline, CDR1 is SEHNR, CDR2 FQNEAQ (reference sequence). V lost 5 bases and J 7 bases, leaving 11 bases between the germline ends. This CDR3 spans 12 amino acids. The complete variable domain, with remaining parts taken from reference TRBV7-9 and TRBJ1-2, reads DTGVSQNPRHKITKRGQNVTFRCDPISEHNRLYWYRQTLGQGPEFLTYFQNEAQLEKSRLLSDRFSAERPKGSFSTLEIQRTEQGDSAMYLCASSLRLVGYTFGSGTRLTVV.

This clone appeared once. The rearrangement links TRBV7-8 to TRBJ2-5, with unresolved D. Germline V gene lookup returns CDR1 SGHVS and CDR2 FQNEAQ. The V and J ends lost 5 bases and 4 bases respectively, with 5 bases between them. The CDR3 sequence is 11 residues long. The CDR3 DNA follows: TGTGCCAGCAGCCAAAGAGAGACCCAGTACTTC. This encodes CASSQRETQYF.

This clone was seen just once. The chain recombines TRBV25-1 with TRBJ2-7; TRBD2 matches at 10 bases. This CDR3 spans 16 amino acids. Looked up from germline, CDR1 is MGHDK and CDR2 is SYGVNS. The V gene end was trimmed by 5 bases and the J gene end by 4 bases; junction bases not matched to a gene: 11. In nucleotides, the CDR3 is TGTGCCAGCAGTATTCCCGACGGGACTAGCGAGTACGAGCAGTACTTC. As protein: CASSIPDGTSEYEQYF.

The rearrangement links TRBV7-2 to TRBJ2-7; the match to TRBD1 covers 7 bases. Germline CDR1 is SGHTA and CDR2 is FQGNSA. This CDR3 comprises 16 residues. V gave up 1 base and J gave up 2 bases; unmatched junction bases: 8. This CDR3 reads CASSLGSRTGAYEQYF. The CDR3 coding sequence is TGTGCCAGCAGCTTAGGTTCCCGGACAGGAGCCTACGAGCAGTACTTC.

There are many counts of this clone. The chain joins TRBV9 to TRBJ2-1; D tentatively reads TRBD1 or TRBD2 (5 bases each). The length of the CDR3 is 17 residues. Trimming left V 4 bases short and J 7 bases short, with 24 bases between. Germline CDR1 reads SGDLS; CDR2 reads YYNGEE. The CDR3 sequence: CASSKEGRGHSENEQFF. CDR3 bases: TGTGCCAGCAGCAAGGAAGGACGGGGCCATTCGGAGAATGAGCAGTTCTTC.

Ten or more counts support this clone. The genes are TRBV19 and TRBJ2-3; 8 bases match TRBD1. Trimming cost V 0 bases and J 0 bases; bases outside gene matches: 2. The CDR3 has 16 amino acids. Germline values: CDR1 LNHDA, CDR2 SQIVND (reference sequence). CDR3 bases: TGTGCCAGTAGTATAGATTGGGACAGGAGCACAGATACGCAGTATTTT. Its translation: CASSIDWDRSTDTQYF.

This clone has a single count. The chain employs TRBV28 and TRBJ2-5; 7 bases fit TRBD1. The DNA end is a closer match to TRBJ2-7, so the J assignment may be wrong. CDR1 MDHEN and CDR2 SYDVKM come from the germline V gene. This CDR3 spans 12 amino acids. The CDR3 DNA is TGTGCCAGTGCCGGGACAGCCTACGAGCAGTACTTC. Protein: CASAGTAYEQYF.

A few counts support this clone. This CDR3 is also generated by other DNA sequences in the sample. V is TRBV7-9 and J is TRBJ2-1; 10 positions match TRBD2. The CDR3 loop spans 16 amino acids. V lost 5 bases to trimming and J lost 0 bases; unmatched junction nucleotides: 4. Germline lookup yields CDR1 SEHNR and CDR2 FQNEAQ (reference sequence). The CDR3 DNA is TGTGCCAGCAGCGGGGCTAGCGGGAGCTCCTACAATGAGCAGTTCTTC. Translated, it gives CASSGASGSSYNEQFF.

This clone was observed once. This rearrangement joins TRBV5-6 to TRBJ2-7; TRBD1 agrees at 7 bases. The V gene's germline CDR1 is SGHDT and CDR2 YYEEEE. J lost 0 bases, V lost 4 bases, and 4 bases had no gene match. CDR3 length: 14 amino acids. The CDR3 spells CASSTTGISYEQYF. The DNA for the CDR3 is TGTGCCAGCAGCACGACAGGGATCTCCTACGAGCAGTACTTC.

The chain uses TRBV6-5 and TRBJ2-7; 8 bases are shared with TRBD1. The germline gives CDR1 MNHEY, CDR2 SVGAGI. The V segment lost 6 bases and the J segment 3 bases; nucleotides outside the gene matches: 10. This CDR3 contains 15 residues. CDR3 protein: CASRTGVQLSYEQYF. The DNA for the CDR3 is TGTGCCAGCAGGACAGGGGTCCAGTTGAGCTACGAGCAGTACTTC.

V usage is TRBV7-2 and J usage is TRBJ1-4; D call uncertain. V lost 2 bases and J 6 bases, leaving 10 bases between the germline ends. The CDR3 has 14 residues. Germline assignment: CDR1 SGHTA and CDR2 FQGNSA. The chain's CDR3 is CASSLWAGDEKLFF. The CDR3 region has the DNA TGTGCCAGCAGCTTATGGGCGGGCGATGAAAAACTGTTTTTT.

The J gene is TRBJ2-7, the V gene TRBV5-1, with TRBD2 as a possible D gene (7 bases). The CDR3 is 19 amino acids. Germline loops: CDR1 SGHRS, CDR2 YFSETQ. The germline V and J ends were trimmed by 1 base and 7 bases, with 30 bases remaining between them. CDR3 nucleotides: TGCGCCAGCAGCTTGTTGGGGGGGCCAATTTACTTTTCCTACGAGGAGCAGTACTTC. Translation: CASSLLGGPIYFSYEEQYF. Supplemented by reference TRBV5-1 and TRBJ2-7, the full variable domain reads KAGVTQTPRYLIKTRGQQVTLSCSPISGHRSVSWYQQTPGQGLQFLFEYFSETQRNKGNFPGRFSGRQFSNSRSEMNVSTLELGDSALYLCASSLLGGPIYFSYEEQYFGPGTRLTVT.

This clone was counted only a few times. This chain joins TRBV19 and TRBJ1-2; D is possibly TRBD1 (6 bases). Trimming shortened V by 5 bases and J by 4 bases, and 14 bases separated the two germline ends. In germline, CDR1 is LNHDA, CDR2 SQIVND (reference sequence). The CDR3 has 14 amino acids. This CDR3 reads CASSAHTGSYGYTF. The CDR3 DNA reads as TGTGCCAGTAGTGCCCACACAGGGAGCTATGGCTACACCTTC.

This clone was counted only a few times. The chain combines TRBV15 with TRBJ2-2; D possibly uses TRBD1 or TRBD2 (6 bases each). From germline, CDR1 is LNHNV and CDR2 YYDKDF (reference sequence). There are 12 residues in the CDR3. V dropped 8 bases and J dropped 8 bases, with 12 bases sitting between them. DNA for the CDR3: TGTGCCACCCGGGGGACATCAGGGGAGCTGTTTTTT. Protein sequence: CATRGTSGELFF.

A few counts support this clone. CDR3 bases: TGCGCCAGCAGCCAAGACAGGGCGCGAAATCAGCCCCAGCATTTT. This sequence encodes CASSQDRARNQPQHF. The rearrangement links TRBV4-1 to TRBJ1-5, with D possibly matching TRBD1 (5 bases). There are 15 residues in the CDR3. Trimming removed 0 bases from V and 4 bases from J, with 10 bases in between. Germline V gene sequence: CDR1 MGHRA, CDR2 YSYEKL.

The V and J genes are TRBV14 and TRBJ1-1; D ambiguous. V lost 2 bases, J lost 0 bases, and 7 bases lay in between. The V gene's germline CDR1 is SGHDN and CDR2 FVKESK. This CDR3 is 14 amino acids long. The CDR3 is CASSQPLLNTEAFF. CDR3 nucleotides: TGTGCCAGCAGCCAACCTCTATTGAACACTGAAGCTTTCTTT.

This clone was picked up many times. The V gene is TRBV6-4, the J gene TRBJ2-3, with 9 nucleotides matching TRBD2. Unmatched junction bases numbered 5, after V lost 3 bases and J lost 4 bases. The CDR3 is 15 residues long. Germline V gives CDR1 MRHNA, CDR2 SNTAGT. The CDR3 DNA reads as TGTGCCAGCAGTGAAGGGGCGGGAGGGCCAGATACGCAGTATTTT. Protein product: CASSEGAGGPDTQYF.

This chain links TRBV4-3 with TRBJ2-7; D is unclear. This CDR3 comprises 15 residues. Germline CDR1 is LGHNA and CDR2 is YSLEER. V lost 1 base to trimming and J lost 3 bases, with 13 bases between them. Here the CDR3 DNA reads TGCGCCAGCAGCCAAGCCTTGACGTTCGGCTACGAGCAGTACTTC. It specifies CASSQALTFGYEQYF.